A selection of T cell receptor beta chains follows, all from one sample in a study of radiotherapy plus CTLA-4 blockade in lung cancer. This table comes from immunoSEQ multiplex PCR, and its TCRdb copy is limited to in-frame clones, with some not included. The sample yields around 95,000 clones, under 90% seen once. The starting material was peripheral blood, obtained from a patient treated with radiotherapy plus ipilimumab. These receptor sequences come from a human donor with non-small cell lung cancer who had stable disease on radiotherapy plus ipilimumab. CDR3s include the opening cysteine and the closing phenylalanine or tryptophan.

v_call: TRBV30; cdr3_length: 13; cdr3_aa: CAWRFAGLDTQYF
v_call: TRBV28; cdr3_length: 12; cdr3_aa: CATAQGNQPQHF
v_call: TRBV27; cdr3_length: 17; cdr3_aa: CASTQDRNRLYNSPLHF
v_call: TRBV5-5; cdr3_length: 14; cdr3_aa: CASSLRDVNTEAFF
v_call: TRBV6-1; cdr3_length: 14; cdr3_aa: CASSEVGSGYGYTF
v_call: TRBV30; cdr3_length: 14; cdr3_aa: CAWSVGGGRDTQYF
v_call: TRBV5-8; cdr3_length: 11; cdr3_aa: CASNLQETQYF
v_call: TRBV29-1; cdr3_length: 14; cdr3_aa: CSVDGTGVPGELFF
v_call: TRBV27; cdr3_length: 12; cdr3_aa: CASADRGNGYTF
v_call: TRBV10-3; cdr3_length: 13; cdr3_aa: CATRQGQDYGYTF
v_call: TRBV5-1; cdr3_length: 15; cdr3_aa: CASSLGRGRGDEQFF
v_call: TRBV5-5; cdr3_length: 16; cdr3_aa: CASSTGTGGFYNEQFF
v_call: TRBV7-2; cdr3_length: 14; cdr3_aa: CASSLLRGPNEQFF
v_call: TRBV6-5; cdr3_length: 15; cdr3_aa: CASRRLGGGADTQYF
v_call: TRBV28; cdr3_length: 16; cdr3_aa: CASSGDRVVNTGELFF
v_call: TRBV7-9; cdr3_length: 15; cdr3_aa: CASSLGPTGRYGYTF
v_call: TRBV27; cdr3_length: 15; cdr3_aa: CASSFGLAGQETQYF
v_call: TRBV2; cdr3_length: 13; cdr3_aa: CASTPITNYGYTF
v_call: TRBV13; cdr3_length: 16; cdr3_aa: CASSTRLAGEGETQYF
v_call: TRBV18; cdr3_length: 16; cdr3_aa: CASSPSYRGQYGTQYF
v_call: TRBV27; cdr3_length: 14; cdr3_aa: CASSSRGQDGEAFF
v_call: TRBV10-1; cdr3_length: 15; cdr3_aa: CASSDGGGARREQYF
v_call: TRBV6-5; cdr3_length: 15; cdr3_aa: CASSPGTGIGTEAFF
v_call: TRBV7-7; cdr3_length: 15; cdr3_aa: CASSAGTSVSYEQYF
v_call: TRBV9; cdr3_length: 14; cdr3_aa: CASSQQGFNSPLHF
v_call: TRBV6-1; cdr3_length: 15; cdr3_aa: CASSWDVAGLLEQYF
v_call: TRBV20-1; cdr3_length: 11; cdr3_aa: CSARGGPEAFF
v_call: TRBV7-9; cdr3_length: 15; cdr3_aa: CASSGDRGSNQPQHF
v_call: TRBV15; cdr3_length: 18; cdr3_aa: CATSTLKGGGWDNEKLFF
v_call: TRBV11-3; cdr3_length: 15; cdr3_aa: CASSHRVGSYNEQFF
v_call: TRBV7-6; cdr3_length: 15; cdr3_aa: CAGPPGTHIIDEQFF